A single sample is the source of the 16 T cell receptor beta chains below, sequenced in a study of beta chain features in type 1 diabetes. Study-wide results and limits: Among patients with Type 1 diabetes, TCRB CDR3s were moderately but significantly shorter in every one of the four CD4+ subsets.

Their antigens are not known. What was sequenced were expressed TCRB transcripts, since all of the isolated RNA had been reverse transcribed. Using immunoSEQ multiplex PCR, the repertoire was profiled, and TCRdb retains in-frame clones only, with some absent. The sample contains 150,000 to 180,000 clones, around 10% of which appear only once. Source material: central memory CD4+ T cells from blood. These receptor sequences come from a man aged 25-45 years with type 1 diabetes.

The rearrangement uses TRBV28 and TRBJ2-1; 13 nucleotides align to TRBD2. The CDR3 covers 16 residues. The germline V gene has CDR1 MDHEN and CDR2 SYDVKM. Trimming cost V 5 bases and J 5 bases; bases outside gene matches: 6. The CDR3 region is CASSLSGTSGNNEQFF. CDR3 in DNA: TGTGCCAGCAGTCTATCCGGGACTAGCGGGAACAATGAGCAGTTCTTC.

The CDR3 nucleotides read TGTGCCAGCTCACTCAATCACCGCGGTTCTGGAAACACCATATATTTT. Its protein product is CASSLNHRGSGNTIYF. The V call is TRBV18, the J call TRBJ1-3, with no clear D. CDR3 length: 16 residues. Per germline, CDR1 KGHSH and CDR2 LQKENI. Trimming left V 4 bases short and J 1 base short, with 14 bases between.

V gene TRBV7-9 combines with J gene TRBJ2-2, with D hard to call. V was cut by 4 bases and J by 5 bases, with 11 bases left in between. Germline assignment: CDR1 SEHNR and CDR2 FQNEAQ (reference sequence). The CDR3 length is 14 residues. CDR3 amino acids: CASSSMTGTGELFF. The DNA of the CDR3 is TGTGCCAGCAGCTCGATGACTGGAACCGGGGAGCTGTTTTTT.

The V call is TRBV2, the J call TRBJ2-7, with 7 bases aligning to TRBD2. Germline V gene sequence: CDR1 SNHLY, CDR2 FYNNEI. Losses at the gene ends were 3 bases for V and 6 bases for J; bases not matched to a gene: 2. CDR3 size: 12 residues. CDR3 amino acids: CASSEGGGEQYF. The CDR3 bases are TGTGCCAGCAGTGAGGGGGGGGGCGAGCAGTACTTC.

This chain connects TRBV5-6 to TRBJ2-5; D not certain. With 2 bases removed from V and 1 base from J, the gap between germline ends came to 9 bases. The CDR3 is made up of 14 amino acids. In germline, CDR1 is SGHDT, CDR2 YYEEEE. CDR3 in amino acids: CASSFRRSQETQYF. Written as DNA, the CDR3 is TGTGCCAGCAGCTTTCGGCGGAGCCAAGAGACCCAGTACTTC.

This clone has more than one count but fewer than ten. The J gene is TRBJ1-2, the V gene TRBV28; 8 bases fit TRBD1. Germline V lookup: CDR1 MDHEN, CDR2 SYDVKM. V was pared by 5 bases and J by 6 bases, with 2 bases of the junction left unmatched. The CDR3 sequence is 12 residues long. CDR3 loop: CASSIQGDGYTF. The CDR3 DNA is TGTGCCAGCAGTATACAGGGGGATGGCTACACCTTC.

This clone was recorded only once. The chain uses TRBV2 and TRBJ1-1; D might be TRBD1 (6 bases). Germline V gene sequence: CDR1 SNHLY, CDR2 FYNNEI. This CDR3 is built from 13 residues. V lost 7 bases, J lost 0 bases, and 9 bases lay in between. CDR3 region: CASTDRLNTEAFF. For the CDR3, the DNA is TGTGCCAGCACAGACAGGTTGAACACTGAAGCTTTCTTT.

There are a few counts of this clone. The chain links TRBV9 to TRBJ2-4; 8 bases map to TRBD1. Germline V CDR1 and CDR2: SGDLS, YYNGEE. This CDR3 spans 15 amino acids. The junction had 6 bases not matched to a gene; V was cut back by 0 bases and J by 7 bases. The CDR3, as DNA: TGTGCCAGCAGCGTAGAGAGGGGACAGGAGAACATTCAGTACTTC. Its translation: CASSVERGQENIQYF.

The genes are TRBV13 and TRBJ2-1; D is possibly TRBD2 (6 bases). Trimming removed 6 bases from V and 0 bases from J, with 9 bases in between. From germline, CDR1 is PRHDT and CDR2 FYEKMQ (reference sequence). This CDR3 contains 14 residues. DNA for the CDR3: TGTGCCAGCAGGGACTACCTCTCCTACAATGAGCAGTTCTTC. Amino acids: CASRDYLSYNEQFF. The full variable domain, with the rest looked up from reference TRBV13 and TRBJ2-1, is AAGVIQSPRHLIKEKRETATLKCYPIPRHDTVYWYQQGPGQDPQFLISFYEKMQSDKGSIPDRFSAQQFSDYHSELNMSSLELGDSALYFCASRDYLSYNEQFFGPGTRLTVL.

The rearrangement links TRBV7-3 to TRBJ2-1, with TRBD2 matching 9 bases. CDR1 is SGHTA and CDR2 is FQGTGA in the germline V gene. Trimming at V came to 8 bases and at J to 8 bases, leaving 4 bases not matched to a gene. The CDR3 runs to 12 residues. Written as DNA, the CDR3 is TGTGCCAGCTCGGGACTAGCCGATGAGCAGTTCTTC. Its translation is CASSGLADEQFF.

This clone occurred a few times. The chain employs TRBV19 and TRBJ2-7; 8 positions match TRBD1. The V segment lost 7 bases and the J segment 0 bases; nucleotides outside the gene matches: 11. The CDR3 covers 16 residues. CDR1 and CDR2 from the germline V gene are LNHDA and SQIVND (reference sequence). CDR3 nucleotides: TGTGCCAGTACCCCGGGGACAGGCCGCAGCTCCTACGAGCAGTACTTC. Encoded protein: CASTPGTGRSSYEQYF.

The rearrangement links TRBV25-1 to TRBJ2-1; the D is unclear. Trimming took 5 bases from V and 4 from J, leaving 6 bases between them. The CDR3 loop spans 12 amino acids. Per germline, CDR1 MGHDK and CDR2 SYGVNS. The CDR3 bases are TGTGCCAGCAGTATCGGTTACAATGAGCAGTTCTTC. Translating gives CASSIGYNEQFF.

The CDR3 DNA reads as TGTGCCAGCAGCTACGGGGCTACGGCCTATGGCTACACCTTC. It codes for CASSYGATAYGYTF. The V gene is TRBV6-5, the J gene TRBJ1-2; perhaps TRBD1 as D (5 bases). Trimming stripped 6 bases from V and 4 bases from J, with 15 bases between. Germline V gives CDR1 MNHEY, CDR2 SVGAGI. CDR3 length equals 14 residues.

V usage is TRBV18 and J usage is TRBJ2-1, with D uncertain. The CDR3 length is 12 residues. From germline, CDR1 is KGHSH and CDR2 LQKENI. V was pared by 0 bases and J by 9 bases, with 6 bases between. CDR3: CASSPPGVEQFF. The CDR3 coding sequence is TGTGCCAGCTCACCACCGGGCGTTGAGCAGTTCTTC.

CDR3 bases: TGTGCCAGCAGCCTACAGCCCAACAGGGTAGGACAATACAATGAGCAGTTCTTC. The encoded protein is CASSLQPNRVGQYNEQFF. The gene calls are TRBV7-2 and TRBJ2-1; possibly TRBD1 for D (6 bases). CDR3 length equals 18 residues. Germline CDR1 is SGHTA and CDR2 is FQGNSA. V dropped 5 bases and J dropped 4 bases, with 24 bases sitting between them. Filled out from reference TRBV7-2 and TRBJ2-1, the complete variable domain reads GAGVSQSPSNKVTEKGKDVELRCDPISGHTALYWYRQSLGQGLEFLIYFQGNSAPDKSGLPSDRFSAERTGGSVSTLTIQRTQQEDSAVYLCASSLQPNRVGQYNEQFFGPGTRLTVL.

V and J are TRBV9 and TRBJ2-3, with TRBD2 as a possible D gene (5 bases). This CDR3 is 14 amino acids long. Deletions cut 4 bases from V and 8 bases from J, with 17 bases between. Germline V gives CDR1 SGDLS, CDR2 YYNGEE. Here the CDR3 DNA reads TGTGCCAGCAGCATCGACTACGACCGGGGTACGCAGTATTTT. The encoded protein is CASSIDYDRGTQYF. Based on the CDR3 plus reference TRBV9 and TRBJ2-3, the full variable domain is DSGVTQTPKHLITATGQRVTLRCSPRSGDLSVYWYQQSLDQGLQFLIQYYNGEERAKGNILERFSAQQFPDLHSELNLSSLELGDSALYFCASSIDYDRGTQYFGPGTRLTVL.